This T cell receptor (beta chain) was obtained from a study of control samples from healthy donors and cancer patients. Only in-frame clones appear in the TCRdb table, and some are missing; sequencing was by immunoSEQ multiplex PCR. The sample lists 80,000 to 100,000 clones, 80% to 95% occurring once. The V gene lost 5 bases and the J gene lost 9 bases, with 17 bases spanning the gap. Germline V lookup: CDR1 LGHDT, CDR2 YNNKEL (reference sequence). CDR3 length equals 15 residues. This clone was seen just once. Sequenced sample: blood. This rearrangement joins TRBV3-1 (or the pseudogene TRBV3-2) to TRBJ1-6, with TRBD1 as a possible D gene (5 bases). This sequence was found in a human donor in good health. The donor label of this sample is uncertain. The CDR3 DNA reads as TGTGCCAGCAGCTCATTAGGGGTTGATGCTTCACCCCTCCACTTT. Protein: CASSSLGVDASPLHF.